These T cell receptor beta chains were read from a single sample in a study of vaccination effects on CD4 cells after COVID-19. Data came from immunoSEQ multiplex PCR; TCRdb stores just in-frame clones and leaves some out. The profile shows roughly 30,000 clones, around 75% of them singletons. These receptors have no identified antigens. The sample here was CD4+ T cells from PBMCs cultured without peptide, taken after COVID-19 vaccination. The receptors shown here come from a human donor who had a prior SARS-CoV-2 infection. Both conserved end residues are part of each CDR3. A D gene is named only where the DNA matches it firmly. The size of a clone is reported for some rows only, either as once, few or many, or as a class for expanded clones.

d_call	v_call	j_call	clone_size	cdr3_length	cdr3_aa	cdr3_nt
NA	TRBV6-5	TRBJ2-5	NA	15	CASGGPGLFQETQYF	TGTGCCAGCGGGGGGCCAGGGCTTTTCCAAGAGACCCAGTACTTC
TRBD1	TRBV7-8	TRBJ1-2	NA	15	CASSPAETGPRGYTF	TGTGCCAGCAGCCCGGCTGAGACAGGGCCAAGGGGCTACACCTTC
TRBD1	TRBV2	TRBJ1-2	NA	14	CASRDRGYNYGYTF	TGTGCCAGCAGGGACAGGGGTTACAACTATGGCTACACCTTC
NA	TRBV18	TRBJ2-2	NA	16	CASSSGKGHNTGELFF	TGTGCCAGCTCTTCCGGAAAGGGACACAACACCGGGGAGCTGTTTTTT
NA	TRBV21-1	TRBJ2-7	NA	13	CASSKDPSYEQYF	TGTGCCAGCAGCAAAGACCCATCCTACGAGCAGTACTTC
TRBD1	TRBV18	TRBJ1-4	NA	15	CASSPGQGAGEKLFF	TGTGCCAGCTCACCGGGACAGGGGGCAGGCGAAAAACTGTTTTTT
TRBD1	TRBV6-6	TRBJ1-1	NA	12	CASKTGSTEAFF	TGTGCCAGCAAGACAGGGTCCACTGAAGCTTTCTTT
NA	TRBV28	TRBJ1-5	NA	16	CASSTSAGEGNQPQHF	TGTGCCAGCAGCACTTCTGCGGGAGAGGGAAATCAGCCCCAGCATTTT
TRBD1	TRBV2	TRBJ2-2	few	15	CASRGGQGRTGELFF	TGTGCCAGCAGGGGTGGACAGGGAAGAACCGGGGAGCTGTTTTTT
NA	TRBV9	TRBJ1-2	NA	16	CASSPRGTGAVAGYTF	TGTGCCAGCAGCCCCCGTGGCACGGGTGCAGTGGCGGGCTACACCTTC